This TCR beta chain was retrieved from a study of shared clonotypes between healthy human individuals. Data came from immunoSEQ multiplex PCR; TCRdb stores just in-frame clones and leaves some out. The sample yields roughly 300,000 clones, less than 85% seen once. General study results and limits: The sharing of 4% to 5.5% of naive CD4 clonotypes was seen across a few donors. A generally larger estimated richness was seen in naive subsets than in memory subsets.

Germline V lookup: CDR1 KGHSH, CDR2 LQKENI. This CDR3 has 15 residues. V lost 3 bases to trimming and J lost 3 bases; unmatched junction nucleotides: 6. On this clone: Its antigen is not identified.

The sequence was obtained from a young man in good health. The V and J genes are TRBV18 and TRBJ2-3; TRBD1 matches 7 bases. The sequenced sample was memory CD4+ T cells sorted from blood. The subset is: CD45RA-negative fraction. The DNA for the CDR3 is TGTGCCAGCTCACCGAACAGGGGACGGACAGATACGCAGTATTTT. As protein: CASSPNRGRTDTQYF.